This TCR beta chain was profiled in a study of early T cells in non-severe SARS-CoV-2 infection. TCRdb reanalysed the 5' RACE reads using MiXCR and keeps one entry per CDR3 protein. In the table there are around 30,000 distinct CDR3 sequences, roughly 5.1% of which are singletons. This clonotype was counted only a few times. Sequencing was performed on whole blood. The sequence came from an adult who was a healthcare worker with PCR-confirmed SARS-CoV-2 infection or an uninfected control (not recorded which).

CDR3 region: CASGRTSEETQYF. Here the CDR3 DNA reads TGTGCCAGCGGCAGGACTAGCGAAGAGACCCAGTACTTC. The chain is built from TRBV9 and TRBJ2-5; 9 nucleotides match TRBD2. Trimming took 7 bases from V and 3 from J; bases not matched to a gene: 4. CDR3 length equals 13 residues. In germline, CDR1 is SGDLS, CDR2 YYNGEE.